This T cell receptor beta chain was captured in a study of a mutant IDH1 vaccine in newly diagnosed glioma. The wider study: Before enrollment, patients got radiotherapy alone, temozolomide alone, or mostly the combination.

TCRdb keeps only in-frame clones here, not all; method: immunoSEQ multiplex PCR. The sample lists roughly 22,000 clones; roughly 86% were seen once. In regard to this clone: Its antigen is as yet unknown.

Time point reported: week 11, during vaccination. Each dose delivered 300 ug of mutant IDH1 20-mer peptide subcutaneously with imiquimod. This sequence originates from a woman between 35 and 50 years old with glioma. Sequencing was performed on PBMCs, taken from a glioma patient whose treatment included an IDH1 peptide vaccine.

This chain's CDR3 is CAWSASSVGQPQHF. CDR3 DNA sequence: TGTGCCTGGAGTGCCTCATCGGTCGGTCAGCCCCAGCATTTT. The chain links TRBV30 to TRBJ1-5, with unresolved D. CDR3 length equals 14 residues. Looked up from germline, CDR1 is GTSNPN and CDR2 is SVGIG (reference sequence). V was trimmed by 1 base and J by 6 bases, leaving 13 bases between them.